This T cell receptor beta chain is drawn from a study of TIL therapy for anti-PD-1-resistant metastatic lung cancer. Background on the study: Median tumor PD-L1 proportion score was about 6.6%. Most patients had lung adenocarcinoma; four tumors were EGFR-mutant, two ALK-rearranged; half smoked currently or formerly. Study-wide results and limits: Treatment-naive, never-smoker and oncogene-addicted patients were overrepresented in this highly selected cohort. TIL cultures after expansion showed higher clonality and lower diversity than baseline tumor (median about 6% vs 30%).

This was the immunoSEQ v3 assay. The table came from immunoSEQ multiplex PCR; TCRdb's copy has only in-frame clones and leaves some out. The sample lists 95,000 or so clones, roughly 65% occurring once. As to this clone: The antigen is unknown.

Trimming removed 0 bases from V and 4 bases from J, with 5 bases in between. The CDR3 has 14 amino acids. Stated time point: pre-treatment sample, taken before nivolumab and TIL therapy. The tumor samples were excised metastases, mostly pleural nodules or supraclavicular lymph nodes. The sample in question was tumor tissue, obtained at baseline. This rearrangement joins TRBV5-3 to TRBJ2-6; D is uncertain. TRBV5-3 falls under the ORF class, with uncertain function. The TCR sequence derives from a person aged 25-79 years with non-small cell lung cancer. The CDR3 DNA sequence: TGTGCCAGAAGCTTGGGTCCCGGGGCCAACGTCCTGACTTTC. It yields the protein CARSLGPGANVLTF.